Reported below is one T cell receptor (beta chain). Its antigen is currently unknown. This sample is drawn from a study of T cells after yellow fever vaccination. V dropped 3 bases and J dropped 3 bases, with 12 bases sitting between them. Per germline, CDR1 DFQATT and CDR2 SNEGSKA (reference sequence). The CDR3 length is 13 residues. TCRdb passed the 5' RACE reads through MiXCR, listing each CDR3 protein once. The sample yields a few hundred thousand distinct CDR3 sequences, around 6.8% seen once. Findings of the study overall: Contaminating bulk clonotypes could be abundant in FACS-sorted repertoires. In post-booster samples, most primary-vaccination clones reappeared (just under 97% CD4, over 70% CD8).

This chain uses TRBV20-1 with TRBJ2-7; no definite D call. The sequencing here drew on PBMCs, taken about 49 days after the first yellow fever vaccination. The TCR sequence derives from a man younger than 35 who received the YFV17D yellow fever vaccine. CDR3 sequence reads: CSASKDPNYEQYF. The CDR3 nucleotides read TGCAGTGCTAGTAAGGACCCGAACTACGAGCAGTACTTC.